A few counts support the clone carrying this T cell receptor (beta chain). Likely shared infections and vaccines: all three twin pairs were reared together. These data come from a study of identical twins' blood T cells. Turning to the study itself: Around 50 million reads covered about 6 alpha-chain and about 6 beta-chain libraries.

CDR1 and CDR2 (germline): DFQATT, SNEGSKA (reference sequence). V lost 3 bases and J lost 0, with 9 bases in between. CDR3 length equals 14 residues. Each TCR cDNA library carried sample-specific barcodes on both ends. One entry per CDR3 protein results from TCRdb running MiXCR on the 5' RACE reads. The table lists 350,000 to 400,000 distinct CDR3 sequences, approximately 30% of them singletons. This chain joins TRBV20-1 and TRBJ1-3; no firm D call. This clonotype was obtained from a woman between 18 and 55 years old in good health. Sequencing used PBMCs. The CDR3, as DNA: TGCAGTGCTAGGCCAGCCACCTCTGGAAACACCATATATTTT. This encodes CSARPATSGNTIYF.